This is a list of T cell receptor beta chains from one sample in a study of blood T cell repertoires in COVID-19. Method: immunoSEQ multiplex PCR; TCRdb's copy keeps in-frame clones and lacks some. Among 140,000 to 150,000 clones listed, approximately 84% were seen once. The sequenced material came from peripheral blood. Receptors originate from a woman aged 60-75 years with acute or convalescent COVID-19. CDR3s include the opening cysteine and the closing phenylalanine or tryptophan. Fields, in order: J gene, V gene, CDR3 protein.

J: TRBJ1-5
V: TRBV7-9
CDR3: CASSPGNNQPQHF

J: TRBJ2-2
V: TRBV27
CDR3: CASSPQGGGTGELFF

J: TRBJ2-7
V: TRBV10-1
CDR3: CASSLGQEQYF

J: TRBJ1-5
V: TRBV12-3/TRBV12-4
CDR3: CASSSGQPQHF

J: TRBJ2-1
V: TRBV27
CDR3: CASSLPLSPFNEQFF

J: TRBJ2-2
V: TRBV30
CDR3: CALDRDHTGELFF

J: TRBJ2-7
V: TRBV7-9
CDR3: CASSQGQGLYEQYF

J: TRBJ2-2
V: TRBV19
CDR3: CASSIRFFWLAGDTGELFF

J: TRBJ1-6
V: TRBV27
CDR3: CASSSYDRGGQPLHF

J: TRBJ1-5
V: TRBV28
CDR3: CASRRDSVGYSNQPQHF

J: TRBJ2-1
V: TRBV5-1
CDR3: CAPDGDSSSSSYNEQFF

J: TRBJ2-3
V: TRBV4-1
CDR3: CASSQDWPGNSGYTQYF

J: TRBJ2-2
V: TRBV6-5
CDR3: CASGGVNTGELFF

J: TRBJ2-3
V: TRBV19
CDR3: CASAPLLAGGRDTQYF

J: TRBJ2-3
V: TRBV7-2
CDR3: CASTYPPGLAGITDTQYF

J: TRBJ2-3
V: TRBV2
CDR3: CASRGPGQVTDTQYF

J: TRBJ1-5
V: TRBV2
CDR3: CASGLGGASNQPQHF

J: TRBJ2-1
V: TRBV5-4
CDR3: CASRSGSSYNEQFF

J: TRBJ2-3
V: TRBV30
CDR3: CAWSVPGGGTDTQYF

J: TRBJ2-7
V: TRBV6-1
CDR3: CASSERLGTGQGYSEQYF

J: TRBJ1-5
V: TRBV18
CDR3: CASSPASNNQPQHF

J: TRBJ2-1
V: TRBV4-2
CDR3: CASSYSSDEQFF

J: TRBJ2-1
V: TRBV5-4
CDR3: CASRETSGTSRNEQFF

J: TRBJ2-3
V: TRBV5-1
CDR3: CASRWTSTYTDTQYF

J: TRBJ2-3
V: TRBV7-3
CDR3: CASSFGGRGTDTQYF

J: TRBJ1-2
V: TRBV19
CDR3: CASSMSQGQGAQGYTF

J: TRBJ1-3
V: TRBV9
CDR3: CASSPTQEGNTIYF

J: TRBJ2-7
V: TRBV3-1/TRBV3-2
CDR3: CASSHRLASASYEQYF

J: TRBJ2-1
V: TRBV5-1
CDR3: CASSSGEAKVGSSYNEQFF

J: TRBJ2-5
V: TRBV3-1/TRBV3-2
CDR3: CASSQDRYSRGETQYF